This T cell receptor (beta chain) comes out of a study of Ad26.COV2.S vaccination and SARS-CoV-2 variants. Here immunoSEQ multiplex PCR was the method, and the copy in TCRdb shows in-frame clones only, minus some. The sample holds hundreds of thousands of clones, roughly 91% seen once. Treatment noted: approximately 18 received Ad26.COV2.S at low or high dose, single or two shots; several received placebo; per-sample allocation not given. Vaccine and placebo recipients were sampled on day 63 after the first injection. This clone was seen once. What it binds is not known. Study-level points and caveats: The analyses of TCR breadth and depth may have understated the size of total T cell responses.

Sequences were derived from peripheral blood, sampled in a trial of Ad26.COV2.S vaccine versus placebo. The sequence derives from a person aged 18-60 years who received the Ad26.COV2.S COVID-19 vaccine or a placebo.

CDR3: CASSPSGGAGETQYF. The CDR3 DNA reads as TGTGCCAGCAGCCCTAGCGGGGGGGCCGGAGAGACCCAGTACTTC. The chain combines TRBV13 with TRBJ2-5, with TRBD2 matching 12 bases. Unmatched junction bases numbered 5, after V lost 5 bases and J lost 4 bases. Germline values: CDR1 PRHDT, CDR2 FYEKMQ (reference sequence). The CDR3 covers 15 residues.